A single sample gave rise to the 10 T cell receptor beta chains below, sequenced in a study of blood T cells in healthy people across ages (dated by TCRdb to 2015 to 2017). The library relied on 5' RACE. Instrument on record: Illumina HiSeq 2500. A second 7 to 11 cycle PCR used a sample-barcoded 5' primer and a J-beta primer mix. TCRdb passed the public sequencing reads through fastp at Q25 and MiXCR, retaining productive beta sequences. Rows with a matching CDR3 protein are joined into one entry that keeps the most common DNA and genes. Within this sample are under 1,100,000 distinct CDR3 sequences, with under 30% of them counted one time only. Of the sample, 0.65% to 0.95% is held by the ten largest clones. The same sample was also studied in work on T cells of mothers and their children.

Sequencing input: blood. These TCRs come from a girl under 10 years old in good health.

There are a few counts of this clonotype. The rearrangement links TRBV4-1 to TRBJ2-6; 7 nucleotides match TRBD1. V was clipped by 4 bases and J by 3 bases; unmatched bases: 9. CDR3 length: 17 amino acids. The germline gives CDR1 MGHRA, CDR2 YSYEKL. The CDR3 sequence is CASSLGQASGGANVLTF. The CDR3 DNA sequence: TGCGCCAGCAGCCTAGGACAGGCCTCGGGTGGGGCCAACGTCCTGACTTTC.

This chain uses TRBV4-2 with TRBJ1-4; 7 bases fit TRBD1. Germline assignment: CDR1 LGHNA and CDR2 YNFKEQ. This CDR3 is built from 14 residues. V lost 3 bases, J lost 13 bases, and 11 bases stayed unmatched. CDR3 DNA sequence: TGTGCCAGCAGCCAGCCCGGGACAGACGGTTTACTGTTTTTT. Translated: CASSQPGTDGLLFF.

The V gene is TRBV4-1, the J gene TRBJ1-1; 7 nucleotides align to TRBD1. V gave up 5 bases and J gave up 1 base; unmatched junction bases: 10. The length of the CDR3 is 16 residues. Germline V gives CDR1 MGHRA, CDR2 YSYEKL. The CDR3 is CASSTRQGLENTEAFF. The CDR3 DNA sequence: TGCGCCAGCAGCACCCGACAGGGACTGGAGAACACTGAAGCTTTCTTT.

This clonotype was counted ten times or more. V gene TRBV4-2 combines with J gene TRBJ2-1; D is uncertain. This CDR3 has 13 amino acids. Germline assignment: CDR1 LGHNA and CDR2 YNFKEQ. V was clipped by 1 base and J by 8 bases, with 9 bases between them. CDR3 in DNA: TGTGCCAGCAGCCAAGGATCCGGATATGAGCAGTTCTTC. Amino acid sequence: CASSQGSGYEQFF.

The chain uses TRBV11-2 and TRBJ2-5; D not resolved. The CDR3 totals 11 residues. Germline CDR1 is SGHAT and CDR2 is FQNNGV. The V end lost 5 bases, the J end lost 5 bases, and 6 bases lay between the germline ends. The CDR3 loop is CASSKLETQYF. The CDR3 DNA follows: TGTGCCAGCAGCAAACTGGAGACCCAGTACTTC.

This rearrangement joins TRBV14 to TRBJ2-7, with 7 nucleotides matching TRBD1. The V segment lost 8 bases and the J segment 3 bases; nucleotides outside the gene matches: 4. This CDR3 region has 12 residues. Germline V gene sequence: CDR1 SGHDN, CDR2 FVKESK. The CDR3 DNA reads as TGTGCCAGCGGACAGGCGGACTACGAGCAGTACTTC. Protein: CASGQADYEQYF.

The chain uses TRBV7-2 and TRBJ2-4, with TRBD2 as a possible D gene (5 bases). Germline lookup yields CDR1 SGHTA and CDR2 FQGNSA. Deletions cut 0 bases from V and 7 bases from J, with 13 bases between. The CDR3 totals 15 residues. The CDR3 DNA sequence: TGTGCCAGCAGCTTAGCATCCCCCGGGGTTAACATTCAGTACTTC. Translation: CASSLASPGVNIQYF.

Comment on this clonotype: The germline gene is not matched at one end of the junction; a read error may be the cause. The chain has TRBV5-6 and TRBJ2-1; 10 positions match TRBD1. The CDR3 runs 12 residues. Germline V gene sequence: CDR1 SGHDT, CDR2 YYEEEE. The chain's CDR3 is CASGQGGNEQCF. Here the CDR3 DNA reads TGTGCCAGCGGACAGGGGGGCAATGAGCAGTGCTTC.

The chain joins TRBV7-3 to TRBJ2-5; D is ambiguous. This CDR3 region has 15 residues. CDR1 is SGHTA, CDR2 FQGTGA, per germline. V was cut by 2 bases and J by 4 bases, with 14 bases left in between. CDR3 sequence: CASSLGSGRGETQYF. The DNA for the CDR3 is TGTGCCAGCAGCTTAGGGTCCGGCAGAGGAGAGACCCAGTACTTC.

The V gene is TRBV27, the J gene TRBJ2-5, with 14 bases matching TRBD2. The CDR3 consists of 16 residues. The trim removed 5 bases at V and 5 bases at J, leaving 7 bases unmatched. CDR1 is MNHEY and CDR2 is SMNVEV in the germline V gene (reference sequence). The CDR3 protein is CASSKTSGRAQETQYF. DNA of the CDR3: TGTGCCAGCAGTAAGACTAGCGGGAGGGCCCAGGAGACCCAGTACTTC.